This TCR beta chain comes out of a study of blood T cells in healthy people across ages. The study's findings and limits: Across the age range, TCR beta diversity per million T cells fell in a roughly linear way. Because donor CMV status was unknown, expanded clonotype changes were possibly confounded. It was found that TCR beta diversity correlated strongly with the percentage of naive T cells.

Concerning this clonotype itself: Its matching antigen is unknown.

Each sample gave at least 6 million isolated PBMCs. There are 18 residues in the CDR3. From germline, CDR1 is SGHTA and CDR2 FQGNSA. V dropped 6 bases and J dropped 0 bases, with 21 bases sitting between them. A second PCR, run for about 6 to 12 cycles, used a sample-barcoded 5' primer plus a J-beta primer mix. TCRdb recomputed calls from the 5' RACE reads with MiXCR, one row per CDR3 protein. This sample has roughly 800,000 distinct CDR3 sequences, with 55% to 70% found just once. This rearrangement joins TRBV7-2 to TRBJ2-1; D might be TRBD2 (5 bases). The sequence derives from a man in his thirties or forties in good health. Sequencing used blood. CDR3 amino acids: CASSRPFLARSSYNEQFF. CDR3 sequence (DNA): TGTGCCAGCAGTCGCCCATTCCTAGCCAGGAGCTCCTACAATGAGCAGTTCTTC. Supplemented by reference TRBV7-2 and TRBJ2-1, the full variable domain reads GAGVSQSPSNKVTEKGKDVELRCDPISGHTALYWYRQSLGQGLEFLIYFQGNSAPDKSGLPSDRFSAERTGGSVSTLTIQRTQQEDSAVYLCASSRPFLARSSYNEQFFGPGTRLTVL.